The clone carrying this T cell receptor (beta chain) was observed a single time. The record originates from a study of blood T cell repertoires in COVID-19. TCRdb keeps only in-frame clones here, not all; method: immunoSEQ multiplex PCR. The repertoire has around 180,000 clones, about 88% of them found once; the top ten carry under 3%. This CDR3 contains 14 residues. Germline-derived CDR1 and CDR2 are MNHEY and SMNVEV (reference sequence). V was clipped by 5 bases and J by 0 bases, with 10 bases between them. The source is a woman between 25 and 40 years old with active or convalescent COVID-19. J is TRBJ1-2 and V is TRBV27; possibly TRBD1 for D (5 bases). The sequencing sample was made of peripheral blood. CDR3 in DNA: TGTGCCAGCAGTCCTAAGACAGCTAACTATGGCTACACCTTC. It encodes CASSPKTANYGYTF.